This is a list of T cell receptor beta chains from one sample in a study of somatic mutations in cytotoxic T cells in rheumatoid arthritis. TCRdb's copy holds only in-frame clones and misses some; the assay was immunoSEQ multiplex PCR. Among 13,000 to 15,000 clones listed, just under 80% were seen once. The sequencing input was CD8+ T cells sorted from blood. The origin of the receptors is an adult with rheumatoid arthritis. CDR3s include the opening cysteine and the closing phenylalanine or tryptophan. A D gene is named only where the DNA matches it firmly. Part of the rows lack a size; the others show once, few, many or a class for expanded clones.

CASSLWDRSVGYTF	TGTGCCAGCAGCCTGTGGGACCGTTCCGTTGGCTACACCTTC	.	TRBV7-9	.	TRBJ1-2
CASSLTSAYEQYF	TGTGCCAGCAGCCTCACTTCAGCCTACGAGCAGTACTTC	few	TRBV27	.	TRBJ2-7
CASMSGMDTEAFF	TGTGCCAGCATGTCGGGAATGGACACTGAAGCTTTCTTT	.	TRBV27	.	TRBJ1-1
CATSRDQAGRSYEQYF	TGTGCCACCAGCAGAGATCAAGCCGGCCGCTCCTACGAGCAGTACTTC	.	TRBV15	.	TRBJ2-7
CASSLGGDGQYF	TGCGCCAGCAGCTTGGGAGGGGACGGGCAGTACTTC	once	TRBV5-1	.	TRBJ2-7
CSSRTGNYNEQFF	TGTAGCTCCCGGACAGGCAACTACAATGAGCAGTTCTTC	.	TRBV29-1	TRBD1	TRBJ2-1
CASSSRTGKNSDTEAFF	TGTGCCAGCAGCTCCCGGACAGGGAAGAACTCTGACACTGAAGCTTTCTTT	few	TRBV9	TRBD1	TRBJ1-1
CASSKTTFGADTQYF	TGTGCCAGTAGTAAAACTACATTCGGCGCAGATACGCAGTATTTT	.	TRBV19	.	TRBJ2-3
CASSNRDRGTEAFF	TGTGCCAGCAGCAACCGGGACAGAGGCACTGAAGCTTTCTTT	.	TRBV7-8	TRBD1	TRBJ1-1
CASGQGMMFF	TGTGCCAGTGGACAGGGAATGATGTTTTTT	.	TRBV28	TRBD1	TRBJ1-4
CASSLGHPYEQYF	TGTGCCAGCAGCTTGGGACACCCCTACGAGCAGTACTTC	.	TRBV7-2	.	TRBJ2-7
CASSMRGPRETQYF	TGTGCCAGTAGTATGAGAGGGCCGCGGGAGACCCAGTACTTC	.	TRBV19	.	TRBJ2-5
CASSPGYEQYF	TGCGCCAGCAGCCCTGGTTACGAGCAGTACTTC	.	TRBV5-1	.	TRBJ2-7
CASSPIGLIQSTEAFF	TGTGCCAGCAGTCCCATTGGATTGATCCAGTCCACTGAAGCTTTCTTT	.	TRBV27	.	TRBJ1-1
CASSQTSGTAYEQYF	TGCGCCAGCAGCCAGACTTCAGGGACGGCGTACGAGCAGTACTTC	once	TRBV4-1	.	TRBJ2-7
CASSMWGRTEAFF	TGTGCCAGTAGTATGTGGGGCCGGACTGAAGCTTTCTTT	.	TRBV19	.	TRBJ1-1
CASSLAVYNEQFF	TGTGCCAGCAGCTTAGCGGTGTACAATGAGCAGTTCTTC	.	TRBV7-6	.	TRBJ2-1
CASSFPGTGGEWWTKNIQYF	TGTGCCAGCAGTTTCCCCGGGACAGGGGGCGAGTGGTGGACCAAAAACATTCAGTACTTC	.	TRBV28	TRBD1	TRBJ2-4
CASSQVRGAGELFF	TGTGCCAGCAGCCAAGTGAGGGGAGCCGGGGAGCTGTTTTTT	.	TRBV14	.	TRBJ2-2
CASSMAGELFF	TGTGCCAGTAGTATGGCCGGGGAGCTGTTTTTT	few	TRBV19	.	TRBJ2-2
CASSSGLISMGEQFF	TGTGCCAGCAGTTCCGGACTCATCTCCATGGGTGAGCAGTTCTTC	.	TRBV27	.	TRBJ2-1
CASSELGDLEAFF	TGTGCCAGCAGTGAATTGGGTGACCTCGAAGCTTTCTTT	.	TRBV25-1	.	TRBJ1-1
CASSVSGGTYNEQFF	TGTGCCAGCAGCGTAAGCGGGGGGACCTACAATGAGCAGTTCTTC	.	TRBV4-2	TRBD2	TRBJ2-1
CSVVRENYEQYF	TGCAGCGTTGTCAGGGAAAACTACGAGCAGTACTTC	.	TRBV29-1	.	TRBJ2-7
CASGYQPYEQYF	TGTGCCAGCGGGTACCAGCCCTACGAGCAGTACTTC	few	TRBV7-2	.	TRBJ2-7
CASSPSGGSTDTQYF	TGTGCCAGCAGTCCTAGCGGGGGTTCGACAGATACGCAGTATTTT	.	TRBV9	TRBD2	TRBJ2-3
CASSLYPRRGQAGNTIYF	TGTGCCAGCAGTTTATACCCCAGGAGGGGGCAAGCTGGAAACACCATATATTTT	.	TRBV27	TRBD1	TRBJ1-3